Here is one T cell receptor (beta chain) with its context. Its specificity is not known. These data come from a study of breast tumors, draining lymph nodes, adjacent tissues. Study conclusions and caveats: Findings are consistent with lymph node origin and intratumoral expansion of most tumor T cells.

TCRdb re-called the multiplex PCR reads with MiXCR, one entry per CDR3 protein. The sample yields tens of thousands of distinct CDR3 sequences, roughly 60% seen once. V was trimmed by 3 bases and J by 3 bases, leaving 12 bases between them. Germline V CDR1 and CDR2: DFQATT, SNEGSKA (reference sequence). The CDR3 totals 14 residues. The clonotype comes from a female donor with breast cancer. Some clones in this sample may be carry-over from other donors' samples. The sequenced sample was tumor-adjacent breast tissue. The chain joins TRBV20-1 to TRBJ1-5; tentatively, D is TRBD1 (6 bases). In nucleotides, the CDR3 is TGCAGTGCTAGTGCCGGGGGCCACAATCAGCCCCAGCATTTT. Translated: CSASAGGHNQPQHF.